These 14 T cell receptor beta chains share one sample of origin, sequenced in a study of vaccination and CD4 T cells after COVID-19. Time point noted: late sampling 161 to 241 days after vaccination in three convalescent patients. Via MiXCR, TCRdb re-called the PCR reads, giving one row per CDR3 protein. The sample yields about 40,000 distinct CDR3 sequences, around 35% seen once. Sequenced here: CD4+ T cells from blood, sampled about 7 months after SARS-CoV-2 vaccination. Every receptor here comes from a human donor who had recovered from COVID-19.

The rearrangement joins TRBV5-1 to TRBJ2-7; D remains unclear. This CDR3 is 16 amino acids long. V lost 2 bases and J lost 0, with 15 bases in between. Germline assignment: CDR1 SGHRS and CDR2 YFSETQ. The CDR3 sequence is CASSLAFGQSSYEQYF. Here the CDR3 DNA reads TGCGCCAGCAGCTTAGCATTTGGGCAGAGCTCCTACGAGCAGTACTTC. Combining the CDR3 with reference TRBV5-1 and TRBJ2-7 gives the whole variable domain KAGVTQTPRYLIKTRGQQVTLSCSPISGHRSVSWYQQTPGQGLQFLFEYFSETQRNKGNFPGRFSGRQFSNSRSEMNVSTLELGDSALYLCASSLAFGQSSYEQYFGPGTRLTVT.

J is TRBJ2-1 and V is TRBV7-6; 7 positions agree with TRBD2. The CDR3 totals 20 residues. The germline CDR1 and CDR2 sequences are SGHVS and FNYEAQ. With 0 bases clipped from V and 1 base from J, the junction kept 15 bases outside the gene matches. The CDR3 sequence: CASSLAVDRGREMSYNEQFF. Written as DNA, the CDR3 is TGTGCCAGCAGCTTAGCGGTGGACCGAGGGCGGGAGATGTCCTACAATGAGCAGTTCTTC.

V and J are TRBV7-8 and TRBJ2-7, with 11 bases matching TRBD2. The junction had 9 bases not matched to a gene; V was cut back by 3 bases and J by 5 bases. CDR1 SGHVS and CDR2 FQNEAQ come from the germline V gene. This CDR3 has 16 amino acids. CDR3 loop: CASSFSGRAKVDEQYF. CDR3 DNA: TGTGCCAGCAGCTTTAGCGGGAGGGCCAAGGTGGACGAGCAGTACTTC. The full variable domain, completed using reference TRBV7-8 and TRBJ2-7, is GAGVSQSPRYKVAKRGQDVALRCDPISGHVSLFWYQQALGQGPEFLTYFQNEAQLDKSGLPSDRFFAERPEGSVSTLKIQRTQQEDSAVYLCASSFSGRAKVDEQYFGPGTRLTVT.

V and J are TRBV24-1 and TRBJ2-1; maybe TRBD1 (5 bases). The CDR3 extends over 16 amino acids. Trimming took 0 bases from V and 10 from J, leaving 18 bases between them. Looked up from germline, CDR1 is KGHDR and CDR2 is SFDVKD. The chain's CDR3 is CATSDLGQSPQGEQFF. The CDR3, as DNA: TGTGCCACCAGTGATTTGGGCCAGAGCCCCCAGGGAGAGCAGTTCTTC.

This clonotype was seen a handful of times. The chain joins TRBV6-5 to TRBJ2-1; D may correspond to TRBD1 or TRBD2 (5 bases each). V was trimmed by 2 bases and J by 2 bases, leaving 19 bases between them. This CDR3 has 18 residues. Germline assignment: CDR1 MNHEY and CDR2 SVGAGI. The CDR3 coding sequence is TGTGCCAGCAGTTACCAGGGACCAACATGGGGAACCTACAATGAGCAGTTCTTC. Translation: CASSYQGPTWGTYNEQFF.

The sample holds a few counts of this clonotype. The chain is built from TRBV7-3 and TRBJ2-7; D could derive from TRBD1 or TRBD2 (5 bases each). Trimming left V 0 bases short and J 2 bases short, with 26 bases between. This CDR3 is built from 20 residues. Germline CDR1 is SGHTA and CDR2 is FQGTGA. The DNA of the CDR3 is TGTGCCAGCAGCTTAACGACTGTCGCCAATCCGCTGAGGGGTGCCTACGAGCAGTACTTC. Amino acid sequence: CASSLTTVANPLRGAYEQYF.

This clonotype was detected only a few times. The chain combines TRBV24-1 with TRBJ2-5; tentative D call: TRBD2 (6 bases). The CDR3 spans 14 residues. Trimming removed 4 bases at V and 1 base at J, with 9 bases between. CDR1 and CDR2 (germline): KGHDR, SFDVKD. The CDR3 here is CATSETRVQETQYF. The DNA for the CDR3 is TGTGCCACCAGTGAGACTAGGGTCCAAGAGACCCAGTACTTC.

The J gene is TRBJ2-1, the V gene TRBV2; unclear D gene. Trimming shortened V by 7 bases and J by 2 bases, and 12 bases separated the two germline ends. Germline V lookup: CDR1 SNHLY, CDR2 FYNNEI. This CDR3 comprises 14 residues. CDR3 amino acids: CASTYPAPYNEQFF. The CDR3 nucleotides are TGTGCCAGCACCTACCCGGCTCCCTACAATGAGCAGTTCTTC.

The rearrangement joins TRBV28 to TRBJ2-7; 9 bases are a match to TRBD2. V lost 0 bases and J lost 1; bases outside the gene matches: 19. This CDR3 has 21 residues. CDR1 is MDHEN and CDR2 is SYDVKM in the germline V gene. CDR3 protein: CASSLWSEAFWEREVSYEQYF. The CDR3 bases are TGTGCCAGCAGTTTATGGAGCGAGGCCTTCTGGGAGCGGGAGGTTTCCTACGAGCAGTACTTC.

The chain combines TRBV6-1 with TRBJ1-5; D is unclear. Per germline, CDR1 MNHNS and CDR2 SASEGT. With 5 bases removed from V and 4 bases from J, the gap between germline ends came to 9 bases. The CDR3 has 13 amino acids. The CDR3 loop is CASSNGQNQPQHF. The CDR3 DNA sequence: TGTGCCAGCAGTAACGGGCAGAATCAGCCCCAGCATTTT.

The chain joins TRBV20-1 to TRBJ2-1; 11 nucleotides match TRBD2. Looked up from germline, CDR1 is DFQATT and CDR2 is SNEGSKA (reference sequence). Trimming cost V 6 bases and J 9 bases; bases outside gene matches: 10. This CDR3 spans 14 amino acids. CDR3 amino acids: CSAHILAGVGEQFF. The CDR3 DNA reads as TGCAGTGCGCATATACTAGCGGGAGTCGGTGAGCAGTTCTTC.

This clonotype was observed a handful of times. The rearrangement links TRBV27 to TRBJ1-2, with TRBD1 identical over 7 bases. V gave up 2 bases and J gave up 1 base; unmatched junction bases: 1. This CDR3 has 14 amino acids. Germline V gene lookup returns CDR1 MNHEY and CDR2 SMNVEV (reference sequence). CDR3 amino acids: CASSLHRGNYGYTF. Written as DNA, the CDR3 is TGTGCCAGCAGTTTACACAGGGGTAACTATGGCTACACCTTC.

V gene TRBV20-1 combines with J gene TRBJ2-3; 7 bases fit TRBD2. Trimming cost V 4 bases and J 7 bases; bases outside gene matches: 11. Germline lookup yields CDR1 DFQATT and CDR2 SNEGSKA (reference sequence). This CDR3 spans 14 amino acids. The CDR3 is CSAMLAERPNTQYF. For the CDR3, the DNA is TGCAGTGCTATGCTAGCGGAGCGACCAAATACGCAGTATTTT.

The V gene is TRBV10-3, the J gene TRBJ1-1; 11 bases line up with TRBD1. Trimming took 3 bases from V and 7 from J; bases not matched to a gene: 13. The CDR3 has 17 residues. CDR1 is ENHRY, CDR2 SYGVKD, per germline. The CDR3 protein is CAISERTGGWNTGEAFF. CDR3 in DNA: TGTGCCATCAGTGAAAGGACAGGGGGCTGGAACACTGGTGAAGCTTTCTTT.